This T cell receptor beta chain emerged from a study of OX40 agonist ivuxolimab in advanced cancers. Across the study: Hepatocellular carcinoma, melanoma, renal cell or head and neck cancer was diagnosed in the dose-escalation patients.

Method: immunoSEQ multiplex PCR; TCRdb's copy keeps in-frame clones and lacks some. The table has about 71,000 clones, roughly nine tenths seen once. Study-level findings and limits: Normalized T-cell clonal expansion was also low in some nonresponders.

As concerns this clone: Its antigen is undetermined.

Deletions cut 0 bases from V and 3 bases from J, with 8 bases between. This CDR3 has 14 residues. The V gene's germline CDR1 is SGHVS and CDR2 FNYEAQ. This receptor was identified in an adult with an advanced solid tumor such as melanoma, head and neck, liver or kidney cancer. V usage is TRBV7-6 and J usage is TRBJ1-1; D remains unclear. The sample was CD4+ or CD8+ T cells sorted from blood, taken in a trial of the OX40 agonist ivuxolimab. This chain's CDR3 is CASSLAPADTEAFF. CDR3 nucleotide sequence: TGTGCCAGCAGCTTAGCTCCCGCGGACACTGAAGCTTTCTTT. Filled out from reference TRBV7-6 and TRBJ1-1, the complete variable domain reads GAGVSQSPRYKVTKRGQDVALRCDPISGHVSLYWYRQALGQGPEFLTYFNYEAQQDKSGLPNDRFSAERPEGSISTLTIQRTEQRDSAMYRCASSLAPADTEAFFGQGTRLTVV.